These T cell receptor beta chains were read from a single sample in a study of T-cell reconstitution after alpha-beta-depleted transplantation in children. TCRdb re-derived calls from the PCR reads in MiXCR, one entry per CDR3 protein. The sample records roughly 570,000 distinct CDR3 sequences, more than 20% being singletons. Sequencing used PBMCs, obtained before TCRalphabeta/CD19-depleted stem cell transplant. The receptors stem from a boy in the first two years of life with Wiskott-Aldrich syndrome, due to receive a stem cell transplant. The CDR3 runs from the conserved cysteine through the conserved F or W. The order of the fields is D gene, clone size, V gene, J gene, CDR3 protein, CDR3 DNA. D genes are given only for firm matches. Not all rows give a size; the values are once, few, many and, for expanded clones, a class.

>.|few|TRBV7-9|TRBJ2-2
CASSSPKQGSYTGELFF
TGTGCCAGCAGCTCCCCAAAGCAGGGGAGTTACACCGGGGAGCTGTTTTTT
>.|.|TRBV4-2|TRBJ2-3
CASSLHRPGVTDTQYF
TGTGCCAGCAGCCTCCACCGACCTGGCGTCACAGATACGCAGTATTTT
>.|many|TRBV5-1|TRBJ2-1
CASSLVRGGEQFF
TGCGCCAGCAGCTTGGTGAGGGGTGGTGAGCAGTTCTTC
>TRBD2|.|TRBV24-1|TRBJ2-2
CATSDPGLADTGELFF
TGTGCCACCAGTGACCCGGGACTAGCAGACACCGGGGAGCTGTTTTTT
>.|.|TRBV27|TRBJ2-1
CASSLSRTAYNEQFF
TGTGCCAGCAGTTTATCCCGGACAGCATACAATGAGCAGTTCTTC
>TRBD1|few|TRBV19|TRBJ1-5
CASKETGGSNQPQHF
TGTGCCAGTAAAGAGACAGGGGGAAGCAATCAGCCCCAGCATTTT
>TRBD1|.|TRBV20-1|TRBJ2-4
CSAAGTGRNFGIQYF
TGCAGTGCTGCCGGGACAGGGAGGAATTTCGGCATTCAGTACTTC
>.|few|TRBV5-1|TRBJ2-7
CASSTEPGTRGYEQYF
TGCGCCAGCAGCACTGAGCCCGGGACAAGGGGCTACGAGCAGTACTTC
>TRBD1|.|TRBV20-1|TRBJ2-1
CSATSGTVSNEQFF
TGCAGTGCCACATCCGGGACAGTTAGCAATGAGCAGTTCTTC
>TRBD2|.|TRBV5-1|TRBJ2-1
CASSIQLAGEFSEQFF
TGCGCCAGCAGCATACAACTAGCGGGAGAGTTCAGTGAGCAGTTCTTC